This TCR beta chain was captured in a study of radiotherapy plus CTLA-4 blockade in lung cancer. Study findings and constraints: Blood TCR clones of tumor origin expanded after radiotherapy plus ipilimumab.

Sequencing used immunoSEQ multiplex PCR; TCRdb keeps in-frame clones, though not all of them. The sample includes about 59,000 clones, around 74% of them seen just once. From germline, CDR1 is SEHNR and CDR2 FQNEAQ (reference sequence). The CDR3 runs to 14 residues. Trimming removed 5 bases from V and 5 bases from J; junction bases left unmatched: 6. A word on this clone: Its target is not known.

Patients with chemo-refractory metastatic non-small-cell lung cancer received focal radiation plus CTLA-4 blockade with ipilimumab. This specimen consisted of peripheral blood, obtained from a patient treated with radiotherapy plus ipilimumab. The clonotype comes from a human donor with non-small cell lung cancer whose response to radiotherapy plus ipilimumab could not be evaluated. The chain links TRBV7-9 to TRBJ1-2; 9 bases line up with TRBD1. The CDR3 sequence is CASSGRDREYGYTF. CDR3 nucleotides: TGTGCCAGCAGCGGACGGGACAGGGAGTATGGCTACACCTTC.